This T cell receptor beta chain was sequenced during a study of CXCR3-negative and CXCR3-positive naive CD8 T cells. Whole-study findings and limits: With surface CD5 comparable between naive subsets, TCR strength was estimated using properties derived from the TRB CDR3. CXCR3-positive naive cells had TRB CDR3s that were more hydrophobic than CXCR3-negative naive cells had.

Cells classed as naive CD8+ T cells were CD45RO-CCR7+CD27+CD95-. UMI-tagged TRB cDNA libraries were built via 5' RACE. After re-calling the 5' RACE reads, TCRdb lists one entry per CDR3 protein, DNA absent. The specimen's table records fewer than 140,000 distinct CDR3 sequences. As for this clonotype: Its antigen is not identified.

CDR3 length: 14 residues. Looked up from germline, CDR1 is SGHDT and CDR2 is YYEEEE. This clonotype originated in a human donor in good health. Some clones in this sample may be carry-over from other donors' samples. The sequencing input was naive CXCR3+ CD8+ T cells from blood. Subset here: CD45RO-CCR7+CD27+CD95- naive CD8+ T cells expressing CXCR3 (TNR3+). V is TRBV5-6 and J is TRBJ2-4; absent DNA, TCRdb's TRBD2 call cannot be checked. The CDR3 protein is CASSLRAPYQIQYF. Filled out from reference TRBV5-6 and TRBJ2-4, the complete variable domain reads DAGVTQSPTHLIKTRGQQVTLRCSPKSGHDTVSWYQQALGQGPQFIFQYYEEEERQRGNFPDRFSGHQFPNYSSELNVNALLLGDSALYLCASSLRAPYQIQYFGAGTRLSVL.